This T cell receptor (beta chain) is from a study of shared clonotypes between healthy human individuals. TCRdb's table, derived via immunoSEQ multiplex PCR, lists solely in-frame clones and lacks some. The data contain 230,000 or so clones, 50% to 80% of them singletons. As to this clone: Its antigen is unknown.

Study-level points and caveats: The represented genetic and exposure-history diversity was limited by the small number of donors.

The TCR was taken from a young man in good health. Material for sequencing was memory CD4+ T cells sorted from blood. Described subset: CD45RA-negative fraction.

DNA of the CDR3: TGTGCCTGGAGTTTCGCGGGACCGCGAAACCCGTATCAGCCCCAGCATTTT. Translated: CAWSFAGPRNPYQPQHF. The chain employs TRBV30 and TRBJ1-5; D might be TRBD1 (5 bases). Germline V lookup: CDR1 GTSNPN, CDR2 SVGIG (reference sequence). The CDR3 runs to 17 residues. With 2 bases removed from V and 5 bases from J, the gap between germline ends came to 22 bases.